This T cell receptor (beta chain) was identified in a study of cytomegalovirus exposure and HLA in healthy donors. Both 60 Vbeta primers and 13 Jbeta primers went into the PCR. TCRdb's table, derived via immunoSEQ multiplex PCR, lists solely in-frame clones and lacks some. The table shows about 120,000 clones, with over 75% occurring only once. J was trimmed by 4 bases and V by 4 bases; bases with no gene match: 8. This CDR3 comprises 15 residues. Germline loops: CDR1 SGHDT, CDR2 YYEEEE. This clone was observed a few times. The rearrangement links TRBV5-6 to TRBJ1-2, with 9 bases matching TRBD1. This receptor was taken from a young man in good health and CMV-seronegative. The sequenced sample was PBMCs. CDR3 nucleotides: TGTGCCAGCAGCGTTACAGGGGGCCAGGGCTATGGCTACACCTTC. As protein: CASSVTGGQGYGYTF.